One and the same sample provided the 6 T cell receptor beta chains below, sequenced in a study of blood T cell repertoires in COVID-19. This table comes from immunoSEQ multiplex PCR, and its TCRdb copy is limited to in-frame clones, with some not included. The sample includes approximately 300,000 clones, around 86% of them seen just once. The sequenced sample was PBMCs or T cells enriched from blood (not recorded which). These receptors were taken from a woman between 18 and 30 years old who had recovered from COVID-19.

The V and J genes are TRBV14 and TRBJ1-2, with D perhaps TRBD1 (6 bases). Trimming shortened V by 1 base and J by 8 bases, and 14 bases separated the two germline ends. The CDR3 is made up of 14 amino acids. Germline lookup yields CDR1 SGHDN and CDR2 FVKESK. The DNA for the CDR3 is TGTGCCAGCAGCCAAGTCGGCGGGGGCCCGGGCTACACCTTC. Protein product: CASSQVGGGPGYTF.

This rearrangement joins TRBV5-1 to TRBJ1-2, with 10 bases fitting TRBD1. Germline CDR1 SGHRS, CDR2 YFSETQ. J was trimmed by 0 bases and V by 4 bases; bases with no gene match: 12. The CDR3 loop spans 18 amino acids. The CDR3: CASSPNPGGTGANYGYTF. As DNA, the CDR3 is TGCGCCAGCAGCCCGAACCCAGGGGGGACAGGGGCTAACTATGGCTACACCTTC.

CDR3 coding DNA: TGTGCCAGCGGACTCTTTGACAGGGAAAGGAACAATGAGCAGTTCTTC. This translates into CASGLFDRERNNEQFF. J is TRBJ2-1 and V is TRBV6-8; 7 bases agree with TRBD1. The germline V gene encodes CDR1 MNHGY and CDR2 SAAAGT. CDR3 size: 16 residues. V shed 8 bases, J shed 5 bases, and the junction held 15 bases outside the gene matches.

The V gene is TRBV10-2, the J gene TRBJ2-3; D might be TRBD2 (5 bases). The ends were cut back, 0 bases at V and 1 base at J, with 11 bases in the middle. CDR1 is WSHSY, CDR2 SAAADI, per germline. The CDR3 consists of 16 residues. The CDR3 sequence is CASSESGRTGTDTQYF. Here the CDR3 DNA reads TGCGCCAGCAGTGAGTCAGGGAGAACGGGCACAGATACGCAGTATTTT.

This chain links TRBV7-9 with TRBJ1-1; a weak D match, TRBD1 (5 bases). The V gene's germline CDR1 is SEHNR and CDR2 FQNEAQ (reference sequence). The germline V and J ends were trimmed by 2 bases and 2 bases, with 18 bases remaining between them. This CDR3 comprises 17 residues. Here the CDR3 DNA reads TGTGCCAGCAGCTTAATGTTACAGGCCTCCCTTAACACTGAAGCTTTCTTT. This translates into CASSLMLQASLNTEAFF.

The rearrangement links TRBV6-1 to TRBJ2-1; 8 bases line up with TRBD2. The CDR3 totals 19 residues. With 3 bases clipped from V and 8 bases from J, the junction kept 21 bases outside the gene matches. Looked up from germline, CDR1 is MNHNS and CDR2 is SASEGT. The CDR3 region is CASSDTWVSGGLVLDEQFF. CDR3 in DNA: TGTGCCAGCAGTGACACTTGGGTCAGCGGGGGACTAGTACTGGATGAGCAGTTCTTC.